This T cell receptor beta chain derives from a study of siplizumab effects on memory and regulatory T cells. Findings of the study overall: Only a minor fraction of alloreactive clones mapped to unstimulated subsets.

This clone showed up just once. The antigen is undetermined. The method was immunoSEQ multiplex PCR; TCRdb's version includes in-frame clones alone and lacks a portion of them. Here the sample spans about 100,000 clones, more than 85% being singletons. The V segment lost 5 bases and the J segment 3 bases; nucleotides outside the gene matches: 12. The CDR3 length is 16 residues. Germline lookup yields CDR1 LNHDA and CDR2 SQIVND (reference sequence). The sequence derives from a human donor in good health. The chain recombines TRBV19 with TRBJ2-7; 8 nucleotides agree with TRBD1. Specimen: CD4+ T cells sorted from blood. CDR3 protein: CASSASRDRWIYEQYF. The CDR3 DNA reads as TGTGCCAGTAGTGCCTCCCGGGACAGGTGGATCTACGAGCAGTACTTC.